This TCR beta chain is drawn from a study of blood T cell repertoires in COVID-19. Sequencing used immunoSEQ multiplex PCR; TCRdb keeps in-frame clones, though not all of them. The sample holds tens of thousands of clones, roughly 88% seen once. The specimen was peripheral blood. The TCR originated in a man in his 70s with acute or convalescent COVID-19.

Here the CDR3 DNA reads TGTGCCAGCAGAAGGACAGGGGGGCTTAGCTATGGCTACACCTTC. This sequence encodes CASRRTGGLSYGYTF. The V and J genes are TRBV27 and TRBJ1-2, with 10 bases aligning to TRBD1. In germline, CDR1 is MNHEY, CDR2 SMNVEV (reference sequence). The CDR3 is 15 amino acids. Unmatched junction bases numbered 8, after V lost 6 bases and J lost 4 bases.